Each of the 17 T cell receptor beta chains below was sequenced from the same sample in a study of T cell clonotyping in hematopoietic cell transplantation. The protocol was immunoSEQ multiplex PCR, while the TCRdb copy is restricted to in-frame clones and leaves out a portion. The table shows roughly 30,000 clones, with roughly nine tenths occurring only once. Source: PBMCs, taken 100 days after allogeneic stem cell transplant. The receptors here all came from a female patient in her fifties who had an allogeneic stem cell transplant from a related donor, so the T cells may come from the graft donor. Some clones in this sample may be carry-over from other donors' samples.

This clone was recorded a few times. V usage is TRBV7-9 and J usage is TRBJ2-4; no clear D gene. The CDR3 length is 16 residues. Germline CDR1 SEHNR, CDR2 FQNEAQ (reference sequence). The V gene lost 4 bases and the J gene lost 0 bases, with 13 bases spanning the gap. The CDR3 reads CASSSLLLLAKNIQYF. CDR3 DNA sequence: TGTGCCAGCAGCTCCCTTCTCTTATTAGCCAAAAACATTCAGTACTTC.

The genes are TRBV6-1 and TRBJ1-5, with D possibly being TRBD1 (5 bases). The CDR3 sequence is 14 residues long. Deletions cut 11 bases from V and 1 base from J, with 15 bases between. Germline-derived CDR1 and CDR2 are MNHNS and SASEGT. CDR3 in DNA: TGTGCCGGGGGAGGGGCAGGAAGCAATCAGCCCCAGCATTTT. It codes for CAGGGAGSNQPQHF.

The rearrangement joins TRBV7-8 to TRBJ2-7, with 10 bases aligning to TRBD2. The CDR3 length is 14 residues. Germline V gene sequence: CDR1 SGHVS, CDR2 FQNEAQ. V dropped 10 bases and J dropped 3; count of bases not matched to a gene: 9. CDR3 sequence (DNA): TGTGCCACCGCGAAGCGGGGGGGCTTCTACGAGCAGTACTTC. Amino acid sequence: CATAKRGGFYEQYF. Supplemented by reference TRBV7-8 and TRBJ2-7, the full variable domain reads GAGVSQSPRYKVAKRGQDVALRCDPISGHVSLFWYQQALGQGPEFLTYFQNEAQLDKSGLPSDRFFAERPEGSVSTLKIQRTQQEDSAVYLCATAKRGGFYEQYFGPGTRLTVT.

The chain has TRBV7-9 and TRBJ1-2; D possibly corresponds to TRBD1 (6 bases). CDR1 is SEHNR and CDR2 is FQNEAQ in the germline V gene (reference sequence). V gave up 0 bases and J gave up 13 bases, with 21 bases separating them. This CDR3 is built from 15 residues. The CDR3 is CASSLARGGPENSTF. The CDR3 region has the DNA TGTGCCAGCAGCTTAGCGAGGGGGGGACCGGAGAACTCCACCTTC.

The chain links TRBV5-8 to TRBJ1-5; 11 bases are a match to TRBD1. CDR1 is SGHTS and CDR2 is YDEGEE in the germline V gene. The V and J ends lost 4 bases and 3 bases, in that order; junction bases with no gene match: 3. The CDR3 has 15 amino acids. The CDR3 DNA reads as TGTGCCAGCAGCCAGGACAGGGGGCTCAATCAGCCCCAGCATTTT. This sequence encodes CASSQDRGLNQPQHF.

CDR3 nucleotide sequence: TGTGCCAGCAGCTTGGGCTGGGACGAGCAGTACTTC. Translating gives CASSLGWDEQYF. This chain connects TRBV5-4 to TRBJ2-7; the D is unclear. The CDR3 runs 12 residues. The ends were cut back, 0 bases at V and 5 bases at J, with 6 bases in the middle. CDR1 is SGHNT and CDR2 is YYREEE in the germline V gene (reference sequence).

The gene calls are TRBV6-5 and TRBJ1-5; D not certain. Trimming pared 2 bases from V and 0 bases from J, leaving 8 bases between. CDR1 is MNHEY, CDR2 SVGAGI, per germline. The CDR3 has 15 amino acids. The CDR3 loop reads CASSYGNPSNQPQHF. In DNA, the CDR3 is TGTGCCAGCAGTTACGGGAACCCTAGCAATCAGCCCCAGCATTTT.

The V and J genes are TRBV5-4 and TRBJ1-3; TRBD1 matches 7 bases. Germline V CDR1 and CDR2: SGHNT, YYREEE (reference sequence). The V segment lost 2 bases and the J segment 7 bases; nucleotides outside the gene matches: 6. CDR3 size: 14 residues. CDR3 loop: CASSFDRVSNTIYF. In nucleotides, the CDR3 is TGTGCCAGCAGCTTCGACAGGGTTTCGAACACCATATATTTT.

This rearrangement joins TRBV9 to TRBJ2-2, with 7 bases identical to TRBD1. CDR3 length: 15 residues. Trimming at V came to 1 base and at J to 8 bases, leaving 8 bases not matched to a gene. Germline V lookup: CDR1 SGDLS, CDR2 YYNGEE. CDR3 bases: TGTGCCAGCAGCGTATCGGACAGGACGGAGGGGGAGCTGTTTTTT. It translates to CASSVSDRTEGELFF.

The V gene is TRBV7-9, the J gene TRBJ2-2; D uncertain. This CDR3 comprises 13 residues. Between the trimmed V and J ends, which lost 6 bases and 5 bases, there was a span of 10 bases. The germline gives CDR1 SEHNR, CDR2 FQNEAQ (reference sequence). The CDR3 region is CASRASITGELFF. DNA for the CDR3: TGTGCCAGCAGAGCGAGTATTACCGGGGAGCTGTTTTTT.

This chain uses TRBV10-3 with TRBJ2-7; 10 bases fit TRBD1. Germline lookup yields CDR1 ENHRY and CDR2 SYGVKD. V dropped 10 bases and J dropped 6; count of bases not matched to a gene: 6. CDR3 length: 12 amino acids. The CDR3 sequence: CATGDRGVEQYF. CDR3 sequence (DNA): TGTGCCACCGGGGACAGGGGTGTCGAGCAGTACTTC.

This clone was detected a few times. The chain employs TRBV11-2 and TRBJ2-5; 11 bases are a match to TRBD2. The CDR3 contains 14 residues. V was clipped by 1 base and J by 5 bases; unmatched bases: 0. In germline, CDR1 is SGHAT, CDR2 FQNNGV. CDR3 DNA: TGTGCCAGCAGCTTAGGACTAGCGGGGGAGACCCAGTACTTC. Translating gives CASSLGLAGETQYF.

The rearrangement joins TRBV6-5 to TRBJ1-1, with D maybe TRBD1 (5 bases). V lost 5 bases, J lost 6 bases, and 10 bases lay in between. CDR1 and CDR2 from the germline V gene are MNHEY and SVGAGI. The CDR3 length is 12 residues. The CDR3 DNA reads TGTGCCAGCAGTAGGGGAGGCTCTGAAGCTTTCTTT. Translating it yields CASSRGGSEAFF.

The chain combines TRBV6-6 with TRBJ1-1; tentatively, D is TRBD1 (5 bases). Germline V CDR1 and CDR2: MNHNY, SVGAGI (reference sequence). The germline V and J ends were trimmed by 8 bases and 3 bases, with 13 bases remaining between them. This CDR3 region has 13 residues. This CDR3 reads CASGIDRDTEAFF. The CDR3 DNA follows: TGTGCCAGCGGGATTGACAGAGACACTGAAGCTTTCTTT.

The chain couples TRBV6-5 to TRBJ2-7; tentatively, D is TRBD2 (6 bases). V shed 6 bases and J shed 9 bases, with 18 bases lying between them. The CDR3 runs 13 residues. Per the germline V gene, CDR1 is MNHEY and CDR2 is SVGAGI. This chain's CDR3 is CASRPGGGARQYF. The CDR3 DNA reads as TGTGCCAGCAGACCCGGAGGAGGGGCTAGGCAGTACTTC.

This clone showed up just once. V gene TRBV9 combines with J gene TRBJ2-2; D possibly corresponds to TRBD2 (7 bases). Trimming took 4 bases from V and 3 from J, leaving 19 bases between them. Germline-derived CDR1 and CDR2 are SGDLS and YYNGEE. The CDR3 extends over 17 amino acids. The CDR3 is CASSPGPGGGYTGELFF. The CDR3 region has the DNA TGTGCCAGCAGCCCCGGGCCGGGGGGCGGTTACACCGGGGAGCTGTTTTTT.

The rearrangement joins TRBV2 to TRBJ1-2; 8 nucleotides align to TRBD1. The germline V gene has CDR1 SNHLY and CDR2 FYNNEI. Trimming removed 7 bases from V and 4 bases from J; junction bases left unmatched: 8. CDR3 size: 14 residues. Written as DNA, the CDR3 is TGTGCCAGCAAACGACAGGGGACCACCTATGGCTACACCTTC. Residues: CASKRQGTTYGYTF.